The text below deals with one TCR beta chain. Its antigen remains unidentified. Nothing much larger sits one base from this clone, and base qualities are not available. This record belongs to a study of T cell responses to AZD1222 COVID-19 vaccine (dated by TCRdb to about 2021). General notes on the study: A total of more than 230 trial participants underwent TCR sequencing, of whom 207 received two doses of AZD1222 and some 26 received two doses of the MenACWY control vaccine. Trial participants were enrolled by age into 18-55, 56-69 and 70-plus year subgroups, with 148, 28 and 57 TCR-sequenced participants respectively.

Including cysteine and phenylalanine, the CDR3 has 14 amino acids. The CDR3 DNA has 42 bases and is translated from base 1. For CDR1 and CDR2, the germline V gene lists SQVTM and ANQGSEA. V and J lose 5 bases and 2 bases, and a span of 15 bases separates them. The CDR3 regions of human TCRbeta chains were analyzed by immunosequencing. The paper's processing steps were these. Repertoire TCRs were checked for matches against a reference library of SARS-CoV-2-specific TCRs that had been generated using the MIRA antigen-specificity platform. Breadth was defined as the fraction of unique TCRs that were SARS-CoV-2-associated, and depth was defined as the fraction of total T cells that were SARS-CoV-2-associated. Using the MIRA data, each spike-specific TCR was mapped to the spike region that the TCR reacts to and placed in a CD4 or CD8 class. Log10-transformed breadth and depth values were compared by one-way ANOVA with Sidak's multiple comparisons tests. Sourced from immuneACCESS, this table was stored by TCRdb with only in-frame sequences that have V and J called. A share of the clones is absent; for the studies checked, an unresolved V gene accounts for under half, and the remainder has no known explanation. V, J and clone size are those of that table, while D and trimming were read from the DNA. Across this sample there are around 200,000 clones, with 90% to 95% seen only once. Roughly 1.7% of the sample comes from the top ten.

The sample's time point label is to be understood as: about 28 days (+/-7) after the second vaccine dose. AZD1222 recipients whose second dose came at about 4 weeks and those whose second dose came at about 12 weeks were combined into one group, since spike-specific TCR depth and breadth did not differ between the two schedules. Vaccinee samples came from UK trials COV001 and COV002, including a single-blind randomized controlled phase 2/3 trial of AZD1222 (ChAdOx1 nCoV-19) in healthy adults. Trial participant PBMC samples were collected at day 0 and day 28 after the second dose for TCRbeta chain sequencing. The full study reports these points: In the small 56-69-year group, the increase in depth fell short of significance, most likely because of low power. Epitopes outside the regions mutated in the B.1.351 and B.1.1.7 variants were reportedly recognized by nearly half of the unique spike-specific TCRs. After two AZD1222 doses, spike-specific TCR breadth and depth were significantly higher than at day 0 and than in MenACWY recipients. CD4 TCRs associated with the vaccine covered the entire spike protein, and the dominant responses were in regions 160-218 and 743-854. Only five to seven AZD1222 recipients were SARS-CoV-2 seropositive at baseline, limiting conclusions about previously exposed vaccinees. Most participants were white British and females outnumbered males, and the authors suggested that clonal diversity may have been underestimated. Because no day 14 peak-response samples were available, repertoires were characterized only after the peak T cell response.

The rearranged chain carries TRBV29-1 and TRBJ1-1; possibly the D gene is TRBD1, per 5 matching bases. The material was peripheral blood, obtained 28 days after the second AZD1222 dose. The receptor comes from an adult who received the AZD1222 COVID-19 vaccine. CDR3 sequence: CSVRPDTSNTEAFF. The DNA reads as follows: TGCAGCGTTCGTCCGGACACCTCCAACACTGAAGCTTTCTTT.